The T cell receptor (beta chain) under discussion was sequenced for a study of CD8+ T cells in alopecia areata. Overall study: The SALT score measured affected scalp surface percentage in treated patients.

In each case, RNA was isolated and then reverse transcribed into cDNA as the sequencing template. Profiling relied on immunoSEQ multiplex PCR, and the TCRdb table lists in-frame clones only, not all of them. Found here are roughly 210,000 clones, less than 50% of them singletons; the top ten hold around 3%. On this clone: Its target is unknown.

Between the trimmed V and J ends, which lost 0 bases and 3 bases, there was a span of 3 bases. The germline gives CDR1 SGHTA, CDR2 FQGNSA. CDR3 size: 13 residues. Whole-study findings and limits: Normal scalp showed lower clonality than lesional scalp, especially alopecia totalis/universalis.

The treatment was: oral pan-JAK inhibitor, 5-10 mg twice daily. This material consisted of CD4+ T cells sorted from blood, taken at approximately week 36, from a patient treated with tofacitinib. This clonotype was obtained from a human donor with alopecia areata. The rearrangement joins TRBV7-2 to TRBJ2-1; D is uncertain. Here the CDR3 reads CASSLASYNEQFF. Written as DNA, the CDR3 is TGTGCCAGCAGCTTAGCGAGCTACAATGAGCAGTTCTTC.